The rows below give T cell receptor beta chains drawn from one sample of a study of OX40 agonist ivuxolimab in advanced cancers. Using immunoSEQ multiplex PCR, the repertoire was profiled, and TCRdb retains in-frame clones only, with some absent. The sample records tens of thousands of clones, approximately 88% being singletons. The starting material was CD4+ or CD8+ T cells sorted from blood, obtained in a trial of the OX40 agonist ivuxolimab. Source of these receptors: an adult with an advanced solid tumor such as melanoma, head and neck, liver or kidney cancer. Each CDR3 is given without its conserved first and last residue. Each record gives: J gene, clone size, V gene, CDR3 length, CDR3 protein. Part of the rows lack a size; the others show once, few, many or a class for expanded clones.

TRBJ2-6,NA,TRBV19,13,ASRGLNSGANVLT
TRBJ1-1,NA,TRBV30,12,AWSRPHVNTEAF
TRBJ2-1,NA,TRBV7-3,14,ASSLRPSGKGNEQF
TRBJ1-1,NA,TRBV5-1,12,ASSPQGAGTEAF
TRBJ2-7,NA,TRBV25-1,12,ASSEWGDIHEQY
TRBJ2-1,NA,TRBV10-2,9,ASTSANEQF
TRBJ1-5,few,TRBV30,11,AWSADGNQPQH
TRBJ1-4,few,TRBV14,14,ASSDLAGNANEKLF
TRBJ1-4,NA,TRBV19,15,ASSMISRGQSNEKLF
TRBJ2-5,NA,TRBV19,12,ASRAQGGWETQY
TRBJ1-3,few,TRBV6-1,13,ASSLDAGYGNTIY
TRBJ1-1,NA,TRBV14,12,ASSQGRGDTEAF
TRBJ2-7,once,TRBV19,13,ASSIEGTGNYEQY
TRBJ1-1,NA,TRBV7-9,13,ASSLLGQTNTEAF
TRBJ1-3,NA,TRBV5-1,11,ASSWGGPDTIY
TRBJ2-7,once,TRBV19,15,ASSIITRDRVGNEQY
TRBJ1-2,NA,TRBV5-1,14,ASSFGTRQGNYGYT
TRBJ2-5,NA,TRBV29-1,13,SVEDWAGGRETQY
TRBJ2-2,NA,TRBV14,12,ASSRRANTGELF
TRBJ1-1,NA,TRBV28,12,ASSPLRGGNIAF
TRBJ2-5,NA,TRBV10-3,12,AISEEALQETQY
TRBJ1-2,NA,TRBV9,11,ASSTSDSYGYT
TRBJ1-2,NA,TRBV29-1,11,SALIGWDYGYT
TRBJ2-4,NA,TRBV29-1,15,SVKGLAGEGAKNIQY
TRBJ2-5,NA,TRBV7-8,10,ASSLDKETQY
TRBJ1-5,NA,TRBV6-1,16,ASSERRGLGDSNQPQH
TRBJ2-5,NA,TRBV2,13,ASSEERASQETQY
TRBJ1-5,once,TRBV10-2,12,ASSGSGGHQPQH
TRBJ2-1,NA,TRBV14,13,ASSQDLRANNEQF
TRBJ1-3,NA,TRBV6-6,13,ASSPGTDSGNTIY
TRBJ2-4,NA,TRBV28,14,ASSLSTGSVGNIQY
TRBJ2-5,NA,TRBV19,15,ASKRGPNRGMGETQY
TRBJ1-3,NA,TRBV7-9,13,ASSIGGFSGNTIY
TRBJ1-2,NA,TRBV18,14,ASSPQERLSNYGYT
TRBJ1-6,NA,TRBV6-1,13,ASGTGYGTNSPLH
TRBJ1-4,NA,TRBV2,12,ASSEQATNEKLF
TRBJ2-2,NA,TRBV18,14,ASSPSGGRVAGELF
TRBJ2-4,NA,TRBV30,13,AWSPSGALGNIQY
TRBJ2-5,NA,TRBV5-4,12,ASSLQGQGETQY
TRBJ1-2,NA,TRBV10-2,11,ASSDRRDGGYT
TRBJ1-2,NA,TRBV30,17,AWSVSLTFGTARGFGYT
TRBJ1-3,NA,TRBV2,14,ASRAGGSGLGNTIY
TRBJ1-1,NA,TRBV30,12,AWSVRRGGTEAF
TRBJ2-3,NA,TRBV7-3,11,ASSGSGTSFQY
TRBJ1-2,once,TRBV29-1,10,SVGGADYGYT
TRBJ2-3,NA,TRBV7-9,14,ASSLDGQASTDTQY
TRBJ1-1,NA,TRBV5-1,13,ASSLAPGLNTEAF
TRBJ1-5,NA,TRBV2,12,ASSSYSSNQPQH
TRBJ1-2,NA,TRBV18,12,ASSPSGLNYGYT
TRBJ2-5,NA,TRBV6-5,13,ASSYARGIQETQY